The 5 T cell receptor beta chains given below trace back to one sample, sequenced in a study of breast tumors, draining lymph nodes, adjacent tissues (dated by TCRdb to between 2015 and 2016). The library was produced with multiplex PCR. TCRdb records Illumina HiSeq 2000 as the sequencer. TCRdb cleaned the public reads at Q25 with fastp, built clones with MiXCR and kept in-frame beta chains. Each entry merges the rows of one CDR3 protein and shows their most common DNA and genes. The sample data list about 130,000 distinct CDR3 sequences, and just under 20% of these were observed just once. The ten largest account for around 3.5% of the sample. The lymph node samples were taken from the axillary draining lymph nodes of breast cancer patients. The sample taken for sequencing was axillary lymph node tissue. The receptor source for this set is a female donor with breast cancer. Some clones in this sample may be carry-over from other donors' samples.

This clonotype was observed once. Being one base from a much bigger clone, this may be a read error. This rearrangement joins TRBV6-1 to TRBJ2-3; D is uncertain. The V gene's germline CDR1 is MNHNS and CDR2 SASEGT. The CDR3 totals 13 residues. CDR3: CTSSGRTTDTQYF. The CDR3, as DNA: TGTACCAGCAGTGGACGGACCACAGATACGCAGTATTTT.

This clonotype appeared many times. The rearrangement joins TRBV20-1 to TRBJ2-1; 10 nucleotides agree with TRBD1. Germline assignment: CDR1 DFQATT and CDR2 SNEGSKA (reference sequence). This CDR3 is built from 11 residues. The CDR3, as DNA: TGCAGGGTGGGACAGGGGCTGGGGCAGTTCTTC. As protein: CRVGQGLGQFF.

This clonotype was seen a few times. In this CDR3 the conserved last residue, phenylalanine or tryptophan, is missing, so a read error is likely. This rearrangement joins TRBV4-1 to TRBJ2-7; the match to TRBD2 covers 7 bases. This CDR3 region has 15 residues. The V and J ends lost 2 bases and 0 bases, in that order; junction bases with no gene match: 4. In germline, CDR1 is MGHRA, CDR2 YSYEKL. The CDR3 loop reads CASSQIRGSSYEQYL. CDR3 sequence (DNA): TGCGCCAGCAGCCAAATTCGCGGGAGCTCCTACGAGCAGTACCTC.

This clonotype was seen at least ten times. The CDR3 sequence is CSARDLAGGWTDTQYF. In nucleotides, the CDR3 is TGCAGTGCTAGAGACCTAGCGGGGGGATGGACAGATACGCAGTATTTT. J is TRBJ2-3 and V is TRBV20-1; 11 nucleotides align to TRBD2. V lost 0 bases and J lost 3; bases outside the gene matches: 5. Germline CDR1 reads DFQATT; CDR2 reads SNEGSKA (reference sequence). The CDR3 is 16 amino acids.

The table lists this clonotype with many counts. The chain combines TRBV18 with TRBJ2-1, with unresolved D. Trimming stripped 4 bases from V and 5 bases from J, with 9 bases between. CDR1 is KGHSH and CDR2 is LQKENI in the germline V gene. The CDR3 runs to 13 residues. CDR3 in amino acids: CASSRVTDNEQFF. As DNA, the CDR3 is TGTGCCAGCTCACGTGTCACGGACAATGAGCAGTTCTTC. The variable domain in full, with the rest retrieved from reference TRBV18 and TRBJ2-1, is NAGVMQNPRHLVRRRGQEARLRCSPMKGHSHVYWYRQLPEEGLKFMVYLQKENIIDESGMPKERFSAEFPKEGPSILRIQQVVRGDSAAYFCASSRVTDNEQFFGPGTRLTVL.